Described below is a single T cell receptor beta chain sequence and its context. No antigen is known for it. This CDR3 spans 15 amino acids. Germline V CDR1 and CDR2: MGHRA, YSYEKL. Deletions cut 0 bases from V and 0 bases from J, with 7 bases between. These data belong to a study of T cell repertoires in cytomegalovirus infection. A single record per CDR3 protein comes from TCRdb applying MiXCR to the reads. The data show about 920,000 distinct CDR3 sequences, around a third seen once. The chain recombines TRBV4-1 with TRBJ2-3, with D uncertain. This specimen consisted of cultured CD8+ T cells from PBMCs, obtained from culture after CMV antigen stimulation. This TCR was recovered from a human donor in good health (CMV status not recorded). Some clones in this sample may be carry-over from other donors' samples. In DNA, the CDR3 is TGCGCCAGCAGCCAAGAGACCGGAAGCACAGATACGCAGTATTTT. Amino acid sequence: CASSQETGSTDTQYF.